These T cell receptor beta chains were read from a single sample in a study of blood T cell repertoires in COVID-19. Assay used: immunoSEQ multiplex PCR; TCRdb lists only in-frame clones, some missing. This table has 90,000 to 140,000 clones, around 76% appearing once. Source material: peripheral blood. The receptors here all came from an older woman with acute or convalescent COVID-19. Each CDR3 is given with its conserved first and last residue.

length	V	J	CDR3
15	TRBV5-1	TRBJ2-1	CASSLYSGSANEQFF
12	TRBV29-1	TRBJ1-2	CSVEQLTHGYTF
14	TRBV30	TRBJ1-1	CAWKRIKVAAEAFF
16	TRBV3-1/TRBV3-2	TRBJ2-7	CASSQSSPWGRRQQYF
16	TRBV5-1	TRBJ1-3	CASSLEGQTSGNTIYF
14	TRBV6-1	TRBJ2-7	CASSEGGNRGEQYF
15	TRBV7-9	TRBJ2-1	CASTPLTGGDNEQFF
17	TRBV18	TRBJ1-4	CASSPQTGKAGIEKLFF
16	TRBV5-5	TRBJ1-1	CASSSLQLSRGTEAFF
12	TRBV10-3	TRBJ2-7	CAISTGAYEQYF
15	TRBV3-1/TRBV3-2	TRBJ1-2	CASTPVNGVNYGYTF
14	TRBV2	TRBJ2-7	CASSEWDRPYEQYF
15	TRBV30	TRBJ1-5	CAWSVKGGVTQPQHF
16	TRBV5-1	TRBJ2-7	CARFRVWGGRGGQQYF
14	TRBV6-5	TRBJ1-2	CASSPDRGVYGYTF
14	TRBV11-2	TRBJ2-1	CASSPPIPVNEQFF
19	TRBV5-4	TRBJ1-6	CASSLRVGQYSSYNSPLHF
13	TRBV18	TRBJ2-1	CASSPDREYLEFF
17	TRBV18	TRBJ1-1	CASSPPGTGRGNTEAFF
13	TRBV28	TRBJ1-5	CAEGVEGNQPQHF
17	TRBV5-1	TRBJ2-5	CASSLALSGGARETQYF
16	TRBV18	TRBJ2-3	CASSPKQKPSTDTQYF
18	TRBV24-1	TRBJ2-1	CATSDGLAGSHSYNEQFF
15	TRBV7-9	TRBJ2-5	CASSLRRGNQETQYF
14	TRBV19	TRBJ2-3	CASSMGGGTDTQYF
15	TRBV5-1	TRBJ2-2	CASSLERPNTGELFF
14	TRBV5-1	TRBJ1-2	CASSLADSSVGYTF
17	TRBV5-4	TRBJ2-4	CASSAGLAGGPENIQYF
11	TRBV9	TRBJ2-3	CASSDLDTQYF
13	TRBV5-1	TRBJ1-2	CASGIGTAYGYTF
14	TRBV11-2	TRBJ2-7	CASSLERGPYEQYF
16	TRBV27	TRBJ1-2	CASSPSGGGAGYGYTF
14	TRBV18	TRBJ2-7	CASSPPGQDYEQYF
14	TRBV5-1	TRBJ1-3	CASSPGQSGNTIYF
14	TRBV3-1/TRBV3-2	TRBJ2-1	CASSLGQGGAEQFF
15	TRBV6-5	TRBJ2-2	CASSSTSGGAGELFF
12	TRBV5-5	TRBJ1-2	CASSFESGGYTF
16	TRBV19	TRBJ1-6	CASSISGDRFNSPLHF
13	TRBV7-9	TRBJ1-2	CASSRDREYGYTF
15	TRBV11-3	TRBJ2-7	CASSSSGTGAYEQYF
14	TRBV27	TRBJ1-1	CASSSHDRNTEAFF
13	TRBV2	TRBJ1-5	CASTSGLGQPQHF
17	TRBV4-2	TRBJ1-2	CASSQDPDRASSYGYTF
13	TRBV7-9	TRBJ1-1	CASSLGPYTEAFF
14	TRBV28	TRBJ1-2	CATLRTGSNYGYTF
16	TRBV11-2	TRBJ2-7	CASSLGSVGGIYEQYF
16	TRBV28	TRBJ2-5	CASSSRVQVVGGTQYF
15	TRBV25-1	TRBJ2-3	CASGASGGASGTQYF
15	TRBV28	TRBJ2-3	CASSFYPGGTDTQYF
13	TRBV19	TRBJ1-5	CASSPTGQGPQHF
17	TRBV11-2	TRBJ1-2	CASSLGPGQGDSYGYTF
17	TRBV21-1	TRBJ1-5	CASSKGRQKNSNQPQHF